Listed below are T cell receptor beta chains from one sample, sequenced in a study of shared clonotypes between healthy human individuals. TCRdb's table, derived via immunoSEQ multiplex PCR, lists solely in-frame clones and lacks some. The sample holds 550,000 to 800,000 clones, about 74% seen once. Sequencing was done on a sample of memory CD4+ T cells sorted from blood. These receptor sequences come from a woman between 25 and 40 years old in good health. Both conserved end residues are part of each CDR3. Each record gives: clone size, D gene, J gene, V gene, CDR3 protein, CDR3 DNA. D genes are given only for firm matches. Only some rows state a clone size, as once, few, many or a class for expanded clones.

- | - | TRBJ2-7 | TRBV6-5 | CASSLRGVMGYEQYF | TGTGCCAGCAGCCTCAGGGGGGTTATGGGCTACGAGCAGTACTTC
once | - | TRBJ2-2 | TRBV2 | CASSEVGGGGELFF | TGTGCCAGCAGTGAAGTAGGGGGTGGGGGAGAGCTGTTTTTT
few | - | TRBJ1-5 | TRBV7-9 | CASSSGHNQPQHF | TGTGCCAGCAGCTCGGGACATAATCAGCCCCAGCATTTT
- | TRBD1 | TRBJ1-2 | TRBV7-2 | CASSLGGPGQGDGGYTF | TGTGCCAGCAGCTTAGGAGGGCCGGGACAGGGGGATGGCGGCTACACCTTC
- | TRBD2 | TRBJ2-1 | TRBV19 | CASTRTSGRTPYNEQFF | TGTGCCAGTACTCGGACTAGCGGGAGAACACCCTACAATGAGCAGTTCTTC
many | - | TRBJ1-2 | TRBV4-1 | CASSQAYGVGYGYTF | TGCGCCAGCAGCCAAGCGTACGGGGTCGGATACGGCTACACCTTC
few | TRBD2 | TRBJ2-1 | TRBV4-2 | CASSQDRRLAGHSSYNEQFF | TGTGCCAGCAGCCAAGATAGGAGGCTAGCGGGGCACAGCTCCTACAATGAGCAGTTCTTC
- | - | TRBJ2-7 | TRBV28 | CASSPTHLSYEQYF | TGTGCCAGCAGCCCGACTCATTTATCCTACGAGCAGTACTTC
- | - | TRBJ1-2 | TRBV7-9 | CASSLGGQQGFGYTF | TGTGCCAGCAGCTTAGGGGGACAACAGGGTTTCGGCTACACCTTC
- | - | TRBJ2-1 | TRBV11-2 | CASSWRNNEQFF | TGTGCCAGCAGCTGGAGGAACAATGAGCAGTTCTTC
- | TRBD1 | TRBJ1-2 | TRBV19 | CASSIQLTPDRDRGLDGYTF | TGTGCCAGTAGTATCCAATTAACCCCAGACCGGGACAGGGGTTTAGATGGCTACACCTTC
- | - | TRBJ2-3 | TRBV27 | CASSLGTSSDTQYF | TGTGCCAGCAGTTTGGGGACCAGTTCGGATACGCAGTATTTT
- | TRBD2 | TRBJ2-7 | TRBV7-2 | CASSRLAGLYEQYF | TGTGCCAGCAGTCGACTAGCGGGATTATACGAGCAGTACTTC
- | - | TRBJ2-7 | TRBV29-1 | CSVEDYRDEQYF | TGCAGCGTTGAAGATTACAGGGACGAGCAGTACTTC
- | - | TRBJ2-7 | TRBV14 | CASRASGDYGEQYF | TGTGCCAGCAGGGCCTCAGGTGACTATGGGGAGCAGTACTTC
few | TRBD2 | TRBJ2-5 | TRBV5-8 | CASSLGGTSGSQETQYF | TGTGCCAGCAGCTTGGGCGGGACTAGCGGGAGTCAAGAGACCCAGTACTTC
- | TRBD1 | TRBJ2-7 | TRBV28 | CASSTTGVEQYF | TGTGCCAGCAGCACTACAGGGGTCGAGCAGTACTTC
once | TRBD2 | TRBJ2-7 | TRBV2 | CASSLQGLEYEQYF | TGTGCCAGCAGCTTGCAAGGACTAGAGTACGAGCAGTACTTC
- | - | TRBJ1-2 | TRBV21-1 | CASGAGTYYGYTF | TGTGCCAGCGGTGCAGGGACATACTATGGCTACACCTTC
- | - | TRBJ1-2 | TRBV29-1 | CSVETNYGYTF | TGCAGCGTTGAGACTAACTATGGCTACACCTTC
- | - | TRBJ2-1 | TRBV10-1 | CASSATLLAANEQFF | TGCGCCAGCAGCGCAACTCTTTTAGCGGCCAATGAGCAGTTCTTC
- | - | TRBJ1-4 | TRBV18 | CASSLDISTNEKLFF | TGTGCCAGCTCACTAGACATCTCAACTAATGAAAAACTGTTTTTT
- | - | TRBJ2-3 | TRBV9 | CASSKQPGTVSDTQYF | TGTGCCAGCAGCAAACAACCGGGCACGGTCTCAGATACGCAGTATTTT
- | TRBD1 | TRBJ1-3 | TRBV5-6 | CASSTLGQENTIYF | TGTGCCAGCAGCACCTTAGGACAGGAGAACACCATATATTTT
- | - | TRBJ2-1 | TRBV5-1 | CASSSESPGYNEQFF | TGCGCCAGCAGCTCGGAAAGCCCGGGCTACAATGAGCAGTTCTTC
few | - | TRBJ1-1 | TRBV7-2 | CASSPLVLISTEAFF | TGTGCCAGCAGCCCCTTAGTTCTGATTAGCACTGAAGCTTTCTTT
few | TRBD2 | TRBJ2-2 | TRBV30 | CAWRVAGGPGELFF | TGTGCCTGGAGGGTAGCGGGAGGGCCCGGGGAGCTGTTTTTT
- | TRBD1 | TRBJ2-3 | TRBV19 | CASTPDRVADTQYF | TGTGCCAGTACTCCGGACAGGGTGGCAGATACGCAGTATTTT
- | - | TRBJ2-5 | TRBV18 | CASSPLAIETQYF | TGTGCCAGCTCACCACTAGCGATCGAGACCCAGTACTTC
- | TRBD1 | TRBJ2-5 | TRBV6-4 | CASSITRGRGGETQYF | TGTGCCAGCAGCATTACCAGGGGGCGCGGAGGGGAGACCCAGTACTTC
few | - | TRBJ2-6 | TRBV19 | CASSLLVSGANVLTF | TGTGCCAGTAGTCTGCTGGTCTCTGGGGCCAACGTCCTGACTTTC
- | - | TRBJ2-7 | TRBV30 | CAWRPGLTYEQYF | TGTGCCTGGAGGCCGGGACTTACCTACGAGCAGTACTTC
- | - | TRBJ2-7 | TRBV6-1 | CASSVTDSYEQYF | TGTGCCAGCAGCGTGACAGACTCCTACGAGCAGTACTTC
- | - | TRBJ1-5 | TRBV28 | CASSAVSNQPQHF | TGTGCCAGCAGCGCGGTTAGCAATCAGCCCCAGCATTTT
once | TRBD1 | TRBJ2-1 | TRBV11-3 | CASSLDGGTGGYNEQFF | TGTGCCAGCAGCTTAGATGGAGGAACAGGGGGGTACAATGAGCAGTTCTTC
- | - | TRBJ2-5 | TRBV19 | CASSSRGGGETQYF | TGTGCCAGTAGTTCCCGAGGGGGGGGAGAGACCCAGTACTTC
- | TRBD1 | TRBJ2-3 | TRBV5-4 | CASSLGVDRRTDTQYF | TGTGCCAGCAGCCTAGGCGTGGACAGGCGCACAGATACGCAGTATTTT
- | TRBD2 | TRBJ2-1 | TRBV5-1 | CASSLSTSGYNEQFF | TGCGCCAGCAGCTTGAGCACTAGCGGTTACAATGAGCAGTTCTTC
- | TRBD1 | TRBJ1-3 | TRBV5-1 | CASSPTGTGNTIYF | TGCGCCAGCAGTCCGACAGGGACTGGAAACACCATATATTTT
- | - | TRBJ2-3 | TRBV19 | CASTTMGTAGDTQYF | TGTGCCAGTACCACAATGGGGACAGCGGGAGATACGCAGTATTTT
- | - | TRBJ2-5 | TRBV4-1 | CASSQAGLQETQYF | TGCGCCAGCAGCCAAGCTGGACTACAAGAGACCCAGTACTTC
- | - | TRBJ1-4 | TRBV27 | CASSLWGNNEKLFF | TGTGCCAGCAGTTTATGGGGAAATAATGAAAAACTGTTTTTT
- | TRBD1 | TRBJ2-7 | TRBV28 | CASSLFRDRGYYEQYF | TGTGCCAGCAGTTTATTCAGGGACAGGGGTTACTACGAGCAGTACTTC
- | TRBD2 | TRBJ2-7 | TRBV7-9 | CASSLDPSGRGVYEQYF | TGTGCCAGCAGCTTAGACCCTAGCGGGAGAGGCGTCTACGAGCAGTACTTC
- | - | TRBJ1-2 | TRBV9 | CASSAPSGINGYTF | TGTGCCAGCAGCGCTCCCTCGGGCATCAATGGCTACACCTTC
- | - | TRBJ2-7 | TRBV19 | CASSRTASSYEQYF | TGTGCCAGTAGTAGGACCGCCAGCTCCTACGAGCAGTACTTC
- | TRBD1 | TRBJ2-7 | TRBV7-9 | CASSLGQLGEQYF | TGTGCCAGCAGTCTGGGACAGCTGGGCGAGCAGTACTTC
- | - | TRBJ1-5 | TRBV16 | CASSHSNRGNQPQHF | TGTGCCAGCAGCCACTCCAACAGGGGCAATCAGCCCCAGCATTTT
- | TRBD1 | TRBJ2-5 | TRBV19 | CASRTDRGRTQYF | TGTGCCAGTAGAACGGACAGGGGACGGACCCAGTACTTC
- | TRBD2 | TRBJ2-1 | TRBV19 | CASSPRRRPSGNREQFF | TGTGCCAGTAGCCCCCGAAGAAGGCCTAGCGGGAATCGTGAGCAGTTCTTC
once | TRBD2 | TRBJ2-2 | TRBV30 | CAWKGTINTGELFF | TGTGCCTGGAAAGGGACTATTAACACCGGGGAGCTGTTTTTT
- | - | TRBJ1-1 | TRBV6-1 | CASSDWDLVGNTEAFF | TGTGCCAGCAGTGATTGGGATTTGGTGGGGAACACTGAAGCTTTCTTT